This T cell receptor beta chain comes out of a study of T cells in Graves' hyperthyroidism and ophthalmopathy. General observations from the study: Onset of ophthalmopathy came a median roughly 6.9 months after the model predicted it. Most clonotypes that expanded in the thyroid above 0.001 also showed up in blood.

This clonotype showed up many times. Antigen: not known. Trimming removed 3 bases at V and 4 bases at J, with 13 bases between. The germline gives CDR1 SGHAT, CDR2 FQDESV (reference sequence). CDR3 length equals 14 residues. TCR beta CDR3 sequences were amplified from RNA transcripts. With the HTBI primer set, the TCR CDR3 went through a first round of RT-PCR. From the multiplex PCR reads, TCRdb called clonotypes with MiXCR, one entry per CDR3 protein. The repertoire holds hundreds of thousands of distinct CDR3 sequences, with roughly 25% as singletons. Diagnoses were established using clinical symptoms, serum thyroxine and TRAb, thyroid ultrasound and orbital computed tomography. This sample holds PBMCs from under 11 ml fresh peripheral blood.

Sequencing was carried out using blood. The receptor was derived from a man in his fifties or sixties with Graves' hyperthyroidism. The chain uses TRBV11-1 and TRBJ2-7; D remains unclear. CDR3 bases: TGTGCCAGCAGCTTCCGGGCGGACCTGTACGAGCAGTACTTC. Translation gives CASSFRADLYEQYF.